These 26 T cell receptor beta chains share one sample of origin, sequenced in a study of cytomegalovirus exposure and HLA in healthy donors. Primers: 60 Vbeta forward and 13 Jbeta reverse. Assay: immunoSEQ multiplex PCR; the TCRdb copy retains only in-frame clones and omits some. The table has 85,000 to 100,000 clones, around 86% seen once. The sequenced sample was PBMCs. These TCRs come from a man younger than 45 in good health and CMV-seropositive.

The chain is built from TRBV7-2 and TRBJ2-7; 12 bases are shared with TRBD1. The CDR3 is made up of 15 amino acids. CDR1 is SGHTA and CDR2 is FQGNSA in the germline V gene. Losses at the gene ends were 3 bases for V and 4 bases for J; bases not matched to a gene: 4. The CDR3 nucleotides are TGTGCCAGCAGCTTGCCGGGACAGGGGGCTTACGAGCAGTACTTC. Translated: CASSLPGQGAYEQYF.

The chain carries TRBV18 and TRBJ1-1; D remains ambiguous. Germline-derived CDR1 and CDR2 are KGHSH and LQKENI. V lost 5 bases to trimming and J lost 1 base, with 8 bases between them. The CDR3 has 13 residues. The CDR3 region has the DNA TGTGCCAGCTCATCGGACTGGAACACTGAAGCTTTCTTT. Residues: CASSSDWNTEAFF.

This clone was seen more than once but under ten times. Other nucleotide sequences from this sample produce the same CDR3. The chain employs TRBV27 and TRBJ1-5; D not certain. Germline V lookup: CDR1 MNHEY, CDR2 SMNVEV (reference sequence). The CDR3 is 13 residues long. The ends were cut back, 0 bases at V and 6 bases at J, with 6 bases in the middle. The CDR3 coding sequence is TGTGCCAGCAGTTTATCGGAGGGTCAGCCCCAGCATTTT. Encoded protein: CASSLSEGQPQHF.

This chain links TRBV28 with TRBJ1-5, with 7 bases matching TRBD1. Germline V gene data show CDR1 as MDHEN and CDR2 as SYDVKM. V shed 2 bases, J shed 3 bases, and the junction held 7 bases outside the gene matches. This CDR3 region has 16 residues. The DNA for the CDR3 is TGTGCCAGCAGTTTACCGACAGGGCAGTTCAATCAGCCCCAGCATTTT. Translation: CASSLPTGQFNQPQHF.

The rearrangement uses TRBV21-1 and TRBJ1-3; TRBD1, the D gene given by the table, was not confirmed from the DNA. TRBV21-1 is designated a pseudogene. The length of the CDR3 is 19 residues. The CDR3 region is CASSKAGTGGSISGNTIYF. The CDR3 DNA sequence: TGTGCCAGCAGCAAAGCCGGGACAGGGGGCAGTATCTCTGGAAACACCATATATTTT.

This clone was recorded once. The V and J genes are TRBV19 and TRBJ1-1; no clear D gene. Per germline, CDR1 LNHDA and CDR2 SQIVND (reference sequence). The CDR3 contains 14 residues. V lost 3 bases and J lost 3, with 11 bases in between. This CDR3 reads CASSIRAGYTEAFF. CDR3 coding DNA: TGTGCCAGTAGTATTAGGGCGGGGTACACTGAAGCTTTCTTT.

CDR3: CASSEQLTGGSTGELFF. The CDR3 coding sequence is TGCGCCAGCAGCGAACAATTGACAGGGGGGAGCACCGGGGAGCTGTTTTTT. V is TRBV5-1 and J is TRBJ2-2, with TRBD1 matching over 9 bases. Germline V gene data show CDR1 as SGHRS and CDR2 as YFSETQ. The CDR3 spans 17 residues. Trimming cost V 4 bases and J 4 bases; bases outside gene matches: 11.

V and J are TRBV19 and TRBJ2-2; D is possibly TRBD1 (6 bases). CDR1 is LNHDA, CDR2 SQIVND, per germline (reference sequence). CDR3 length equals 14 residues. Trimming shortened V by 6 bases and J by 6 bases, and 14 bases separated the two germline ends. CDR3 in amino acids: CASSITGFAGELFF. The CDR3 nucleotides read TGTGCCAGTAGCATCACAGGGTTCGCCGGGGAGCTGTTTTTT.

The V gene is TRBV2, the J gene TRBJ2-3, with TRBD2 matching over 8 bases. Germline lookup yields CDR1 SNHLY and CDR2 FYNNEI. V shed 3 bases, J shed 4 bases, and the junction held 6 bases outside the gene matches. This CDR3 region has 15 residues. In nucleotides, the CDR3 is TGTGCCAGCAGTGACGGACTAGCCTCGCCAGATACGCAGTATTTT. Translation: CASSDGLASPDTQYF.

The chain carries TRBV4-2 and TRBJ2-4; D remains unclear. The CDR3 runs 16 residues. Germline lookup yields CDR1 LGHNA and CDR2 YNFKEQ. Trimming cost V 1 base and J 2 bases, with 12 bases left between them. CDR3 protein: CASSQALTESKNIQYF. The CDR3 region has the DNA TGTGCCAGCAGCCAAGCCCTCACAGAATCCAAAAACATTCAGTACTTC.

This chain uses TRBV30 with TRBJ1-5; D not resolved. In germline, CDR1 is GTSNPN, CDR2 SVGIG (reference sequence). V lost 5 bases and J lost 6, with 8 bases in between. The CDR3 is made up of 11 amino acids. Here the CDR3 DNA reads TGTGCCTGGCCAACGAGTCAGCCCCAGCATTTT. It codes for CAWPTSQPQHF.

This chain uses TRBV6-6 with TRBJ1-5, with 7 bases that match TRBD1. The CDR3 consists of 15 residues. V shed 0 bases and J 6 bases; nucleotides not matched to a gene: 5. Germline CDR1 MNHNY, CDR2 SVGAGI (reference sequence). The CDR3 reads CASSYSTGQGQPQHF. In DNA, the CDR3 is TGTGCCAGCAGTTACTCGACAGGGCAAGGTCAGCCCCAGCATTTT.

This clone has only a few counts. V and J are TRBV15 and TRBJ2-1; a possible D gene is TRBD1 (6 bases). The CDR3 runs 16 residues. Germline V CDR1 and CDR2: LNHNV, YYDKDF (reference sequence). Trimming pared 3 bases from V and 0 bases from J, leaving 12 bases between. The CDR3 region has the DNA TGTGCCACCAGCAGCAACCGGGACAACTCCTACAATGAGCAGTTCTTC. Residues: CATSSNRDNSYNEQFF.

V and J are TRBV19 and TRBJ2-3, with 7 bases aligning to TRBD1. The germline gives CDR1 LNHDA, CDR2 SQIVND (reference sequence). The trim removed 6 bases at V and 1 base at J, leaving 4 bases unmatched. The CDR3 sequence is 14 residues long. For the CDR3, the DNA is TGTGCCAGTAGATATACAGGGGGCACAGATACGCAGTATTTT. Encoded protein: CASRYTGGTDTQYF.

The gene calls are TRBV5-5 and TRBJ2-2; the D gene is possibly TRBD1 (6 bases). Trimming took off 3 bases at V and 3 bases at J, with 15 bases between the two ends. CDR1 SGHKS and CDR2 YYEKEE come from the germline V gene (reference sequence). CDR3 length: 16 amino acids. The CDR3 sequence: CASSSEGGQHTGELFF. The CDR3 coding sequence is TGTGCCAGCAGCTCCGAGGGTGGACAGCACACCGGGGAGCTGTTTTTT.

The chain has TRBV15 and TRBJ2-2; 7 nucleotides line up with TRBD2. Germline CDR1 is LNHNV and CDR2 is YYDKDF (reference sequence). V gave up 0 bases and J gave up 5 bases; unmatched junction bases: 0. The CDR3 extends over 14 amino acids. This CDR3 is CATSREAGTGELFF. CDR3 sequence (DNA): TGTGCCACCAGCAGAGAAGCGGGAACCGGGGAGCTGTTTTTT.

This chain uses TRBV7-9 with TRBJ1-1; the D gene is possibly TRBD1 (6 bases). Germline V lookup: CDR1 SEHNR, CDR2 FQNEAQ (reference sequence). V lost 5 bases and J 0 bases, leaving 10 bases between the germline ends. This CDR3 region has 14 residues. The CDR3 nucleotides read TGTGCCAGCAGCCCGGGACACCTGAACACTGAAGCTTTCTTT. Translating gives CASSPGHLNTEAFF.

The rearrangement links TRBV6-5 to TRBJ2-2; TRBD2 aligns across 9 bases. Germline V CDR1 and CDR2: MNHEY, SVGAGI. The CDR3 spans 16 residues. The ends lost 3 bases at V and 0 bases at J; junction bases unmatched: 2. CDR3 bases: TGTGCCAGCAGTTATGTAGCGGGGGCGAACACCGGGGAGCTGTTTTTT. Its translation is CASSYVAGANTGELFF.

The gene calls are TRBV29-1 and TRBJ1-3; the D is unclear. Germline V lookup: CDR1 SQVTM, CDR2 ANQGSEA. The CDR3 totals 13 residues. V lost 4 bases to trimming and J lost 0 bases, with 7 bases between them. The CDR3, as DNA: TGCAGCGTTGTAGGGAGCTCTGGAAACACCATATATTTT. Amino acid sequence: CSVVGSSGNTIYF. The whole variable domain, filled in from reference TRBV29-1 and TRBJ1-3, reads SAVISQKPSRDICQRGTSLTIQCQVDSQVTMMFWYRQQPGQSLTLIATANQGSEATYESGFVIDKFPISRPNLTFSTLTVSNMSPEDSSIYLCSVVGSSGNTIYFGEGSWLTVV.

The rearrangement joins TRBV5-6 to TRBJ2-7, with 9 bases lining up with TRBD2. CDR3 length: 14 amino acids. In germline, CDR1 is SGHDT, CDR2 YYEEEE. Trimming cost V 0 bases and J 2 bases; bases outside gene matches: 0. CDR3 sequence (DNA): TGTGCCAGCAGCTTGGTAGCGGGGGCCTACGAGCAGTACTTC. It yields the protein CASSLVAGAYEQYF.

The chain carries TRBV5-1 and TRBJ2-3, with D possibly matching TRBD2 (6 bases). The germline V gene has CDR1 SGHRS and CDR2 YFSETQ. The CDR3 sequence is 16 residues long. Trimming removed 3 bases at V and 1 base at J, with 15 bases between. CDR3 protein: CASSSFPGGGTDTQYF. In nucleotides, the CDR3 is TGCGCCAGCAGCTCCTTTCCGGGCGGGGGCACAGATACGCAGTATTTT. The full variable domain, its missing parts supplied by reference TRBV5-1 and TRBJ2-3, is KAGVTQTPRYLIKTRGQQVTLSCSPISGHRSVSWYQQTPGQGLQFLFEYFSETQRNKGNFPGRFSGRQFSNSRSEMNVSTLELGDSALYLCASSSFPGGGTDTQYFGPGTRLTVL.

The V call is TRBV6-1, the J call TRBJ2-3, with 7 bases matching TRBD2. This CDR3 has 13 amino acids. In germline, CDR1 is MNHNS, CDR2 SASEGT. The CDR3 sequence is CVTGTPGGDTQYF. For the CDR3, the DNA is TGTGTCACCGGGACTCCGGGGGGAGATACGCAGTATTTT.

The chain combines TRBV9 with TRBJ1-1; no clear D. Germline values: CDR1 SGDLS, CDR2 YYNGEE. This CDR3 has 13 residues. Trimming stripped 0 bases from V and 1 base from J, with 4 bases between. The CDR3 protein is CASSVVANTEAFF. CDR3 in DNA: TGTGCCAGCAGCGTAGTGGCGAACACTGAAGCTTTCTTT.

The table lists this clone with a count of one. This rearrangement joins TRBV30 to TRBJ2-2, with D maybe TRBD1 (6 bases). Germline lookup yields CDR1 GTSNPN and CDR2 SVGIG (reference sequence). Deletions cut 2 bases from V and 5 bases from J, with 12 bases between. The CDR3 extends over 14 amino acids. CDR3 in DNA: TGTGCCTGGAGTACAGGGTTAGTGACCGGGGAGCTGTTTTTT. Translated, it gives CAWSTGLVTGELFF.

This clone was seen a few times. This rearrangement joins TRBV19 to TRBJ2-7; 8 bases are a match to TRBD2. Germline assignment: CDR1 LNHDA and CDR2 SQIVND (reference sequence). V shed 3 bases, J shed 2 bases, and the junction held 3 bases outside the gene matches. This CDR3 is built from 14 residues. CDR3 protein: CASSMTGGPYEQYF. DNA of the CDR3: TGTGCCAGTAGTATGACGGGAGGGCCCTACGAGCAGTACTTC.

The chain links TRBV18 to TRBJ2-7; 8 bases are a match to TRBD2. Per the germline V gene, CDR1 is KGHSH and CDR2 is LQKENI. This CDR3 contains 17 residues. Trimming cost V 1 base and J 0 bases; bases outside gene matches: 8. The DNA of the CDR3 is TGTGCCAGCTCACCACTTGCGGGAGGCCGTAGCTCCTACGAGCAGTACTTC. Translation gives CASSPLAGGRSSYEQYF. The full variable domain, rest sourced from reference TRBV18 and TRBJ2-7, is NAGVMQNPRHLVRRRGQEARLRCSPMKGHSHVYWYRQLPEEGLKFMVYLQKENIIDESGMPKERFSAEFPKEGPSILRIQQVVRGDSAAYFCASSPLAGGRSSYEQYFGPGTRLTVT.